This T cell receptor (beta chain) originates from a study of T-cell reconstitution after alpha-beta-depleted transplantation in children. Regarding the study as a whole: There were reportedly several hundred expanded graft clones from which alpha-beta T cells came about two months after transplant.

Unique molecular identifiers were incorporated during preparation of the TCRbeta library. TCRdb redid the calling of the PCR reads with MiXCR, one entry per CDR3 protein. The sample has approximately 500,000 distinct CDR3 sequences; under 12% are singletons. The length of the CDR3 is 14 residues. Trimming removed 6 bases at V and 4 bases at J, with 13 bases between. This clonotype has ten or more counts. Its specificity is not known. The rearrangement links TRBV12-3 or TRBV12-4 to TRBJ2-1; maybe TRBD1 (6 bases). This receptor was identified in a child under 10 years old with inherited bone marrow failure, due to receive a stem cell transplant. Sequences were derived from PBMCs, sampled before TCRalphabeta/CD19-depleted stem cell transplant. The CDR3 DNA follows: TGTGCCAGCAGATCCGGGACATTATACAATGAGCAGTTCTTC. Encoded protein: CASRSGTLYNEQFF.